A selection of T cell receptor beta chains follows, all from one sample in a study of CD8+CD57+ T cells in acquired aplastic anemia. Each CDR3 protein is one row after TCRdb ran MiXCR on the reads. This table has around 210,000 distinct CDR3 sequences, 55% to 65% appearing once. Specimen: sorted CD4+, CD8+, or CD8+CD57+ T cells (not recorded which) from PBMCs. The source is a human donor with aplastic anemia. Both conserved end residues are part of each CDR3. The D gene is left open where the match is weak. Clone size appears in some rows only: once, few, many, or a class for an expanded clone.

clone_size: NA; v_call: TRBV7-2; j_call: TRBJ2-5; d_call: NA; cdr3_nt: TGTGCCAGCAGCTCGGGGGCCCTCCAAGAGACCCAGTACTTC; cdr3_aa: CASSSGALQETQYF
clone_size: NA; v_call: TRBV7-9; j_call: TRBJ1-2; d_call: NA; cdr3_nt: TGTGCCAGCAGTTTTGGGGGGGGTGGCTACACCTTC; cdr3_aa: CASSFGGGGYTF
clone_size: few; v_call: TRBV5-6; j_call: TRBJ2-5; d_call: NA; cdr3_nt: TGTGCCAGCAGCTTCCAGGGGGGCCAAGAGACCCAGTACTTC; cdr3_aa: CASSFQGGQETQYF
clone_size: many; v_call: TRBV15; j_call: TRBJ2-7; d_call: TRBD1; cdr3_nt: TGTGCCACCAGCAGCTCCAGGTCGGGACAGGGGTACGAGCAGTACTTC; cdr3_aa: CATSSSRSGQGYEQYF
clone_size: NA; v_call: TRBV6-5; j_call: TRBJ2-5; d_call: NA; cdr3_nt: TGTGCCAGCAGTTACGTTTATGGAGGAGAGACCCAGTACTTC; cdr3_aa: CASSYVYGGETQYF
clone_size: NA; v_call: TRBV2; j_call: TRBJ2-7; d_call: NA; cdr3_nt: TGTGCCAGCAGCGTAGGTGGGTACTCCTACGAGCAGTACTTC; cdr3_aa: CASSVGGYSYEQYF
clone_size: NA; v_call: TRBV7-9; j_call: TRBJ1-3; d_call: NA; cdr3_nt: TGTGCCAGCAGCCAGGGACCTGGAAACACCATATATTTT; cdr3_aa: CASSQGPGNTIYF
clone_size: NA; v_call: TRBV19; j_call: TRBJ1-1; d_call: TRBD1; cdr3_nt: TGTGCCAGCCAGCCCCAAGGGGGCGCAGGTGAAGCTTTCTTT; cdr3_aa: CASQPQGGAGEAFF
clone_size: NA; v_call: TRBV19; j_call: TRBJ1-6; d_call: NA; cdr3_nt: TGTGCCAGTAGAATTCCGCCGGCAGGGAGCAATTCACCCCTCCACTTT; cdr3_aa: CASRIPPAGSNSPLHF
clone_size: NA; v_call: TRBV19; j_call: TRBJ1-2; d_call: NA; cdr3_nt: TGTGCCAGTAGTACCACCATAAACGTAGTCTATGGCTACACCTTC; cdr3_aa: CASSTTINVVYGYTF
clone_size: NA; v_call: TRBV2; j_call: TRBJ2-7; d_call: NA; cdr3_nt: TGTGCCAGCAGTGATGGTGGGGGGAACGAGCAGTACTTC; cdr3_aa: CASSDGGGNEQYF
clone_size: once; v_call: TRBV29-1; j_call: TRBJ2-4; d_call: NA; cdr3_nt: TGCAGCGTACGATCAGGGAGGGCCAAAAACATTCAGTACTTC; cdr3_aa: CSVRSGRAKNIQYF
clone_size: NA; v_call: TRBV9; j_call: TRBJ2-1; d_call: TRBD2; cdr3_nt: TGTGCCAGCAGCGTCCAGCGGGAGTACAATGAGCAGTTCTTC; cdr3_aa: CASSVQREYNEQFF
clone_size: few; v_call: TRBV29-1; j_call: TRBJ1-2; d_call: NA; cdr3_nt: TGCAGCGTGGACGGTTCGGGTGGCTACACCTTC; cdr3_aa: CSVDGSGGYTF
clone_size: NA; v_call: TRBV2; j_call: TRBJ2-7; d_call: TRBD1; cdr3_nt: TGTGCCAGTAGTATAGCCGGGACAGGCTCCTACGAGCAGTACTTC; cdr3_aa: CASSIAGTGSYEQYF
clone_size: once; v_call: TRBV12-3/TRBV12-4; j_call: TRBJ1-6; d_call: NA; cdr3_nt: TGTGCCAGCAGTGATGCCGGCGGGGGTGGTTCACCCCTCCACTTT; cdr3_aa: CASSDAGGGGSPLHF
clone_size: NA; v_call: TRBV15; j_call: TRBJ1-4; d_call: NA; cdr3_nt: TGTGCCACCAGCAGAATCCCTAGTGAAAAACTGTTTTTT; cdr3_aa: CATSRIPSEKLFF
clone_size: NA; v_call: TRBV19; j_call: TRBJ1-6; d_call: NA; cdr3_nt: TGTGCCAGTAGTCGGGCATTGGAGCAGGGAGCAAATTCACCCCTCCACTTT; cdr3_aa: CASSRALEQGANSPLHF
clone_size: few; v_call: TRBV24-1; j_call: TRBJ1-2; d_call: NA; cdr3_nt: TGTGCCACCAGTGATGCCGCCACTAACTATGGCTACACCTTC; cdr3_aa: CATSDAATNYGYTF
clone_size: NA; v_call: TRBV7-9; j_call: TRBJ2-7; d_call: NA; cdr3_nt: TGTGCCAGCGAACGGGGGGCAGGGGGGGAGCAGTACTTC; cdr3_aa: CASERGAGGEQYF
clone_size: many; v_call: TRBV6-6; j_call: TRBJ1-1; d_call: NA; cdr3_nt: TGTGCCAGCAGTTACTCGGGGGGCACTGAAGCTTTCTTT; cdr3_aa: CASSYSGGTEAFF
clone_size: many; v_call: TRBV4-1; j_call: TRBJ2-1; d_call: NA; cdr3_nt: TGCGCCAGCAGCCAGTTCACCGGGATCTCCTACAATGAGCAGTTCTTC; cdr3_aa: CASSQFTGISYNEQFF
clone_size: NA; v_call: TRBV20-1; j_call: TRBJ2-3; d_call: NA; cdr3_nt: TGCAGTGCTAGAGTAGGGGGGATTAGCACAGATACGCAGTATTTT; cdr3_aa: CSARVGGISTDTQYF
clone_size: NA; v_call: TRBV7-3; j_call: TRBJ2-4; d_call: NA; cdr3_nt: TGTGCCAGCAGCTTGGGACCGGGAACAGGAGACAAAAACATTCAGTACTTC; cdr3_aa: CASSLGPGTGDKNIQYF
clone_size: NA; v_call: TRBV29-1; j_call: TRBJ2-7; d_call: NA; cdr3_nt: TGCAGCGTTGTAACGGACAAAAAGTCCTACGAGCAGTACTTC; cdr3_aa: CSVVTDKKSYEQYF
clone_size: few; v_call: TRBV5-6; j_call: TRBJ1-2; d_call: NA; cdr3_nt: TGTGCCAGCAGCTTGGGGGCTCTCTATGGCTACACCTTC; cdr3_aa: CASSLGALYGYTF
clone_size: NA; v_call: TRBV5-6; j_call: TRBJ2-7; d_call: NA; cdr3_nt: TGTGCCAGCAGCCATTGGTGGGCTAGTAACGAGCAGTACTTC; cdr3_aa: CASSHWWASNEQYF
clone_size: few; v_call: TRBV29-1; j_call: TRBJ2-3; d_call: TRBD1; cdr3_nt: TGCAGCACCTCCGGGACAGGCGACACAGATACGCAGTATTTT; cdr3_aa: CSTSGTGDTDTQYF
clone_size: many; v_call: TRBV25-1; j_call: TRBJ2-2; d_call: NA; cdr3_nt: TGTGCCAGCAGTCGATTCGGGCAGGCGAACGGGGAGCTGTTTTTT; cdr3_aa: CASSRFGQANGELFF
clone_size: NA; v_call: TRBV25-1; j_call: TRBJ1-5; d_call: NA; cdr3_nt: TGTGCCAGCAGTACAGAGAATCAGCCCCAGCATTTT; cdr3_aa: CASSTENQPQHF
clone_size: few; v_call: TRBV7-2; j_call: TRBJ1-2; d_call: TRBD1; cdr3_nt: TGTGCCAGCAGCTTAGGGCTGACAGGGAACTATGGCTACACCTTC; cdr3_aa: CASSLGLTGNYGYTF
clone_size: once; v_call: TRBV6-1; j_call: TRBJ2-6; d_call: NA; cdr3_nt: TGTGCCAGCAGTGCCGGGACCCTGATGGCCGGGGCCAACGTCCTGACTTTC; cdr3_aa: CASSAGTLMAGANVLTF
clone_size: NA; v_call: TRBV4-1; j_call: TRBJ2-5; d_call: TRBD2; cdr3_nt: TGCGCCAGCAGCCCTCTCACGGGAGGGACCCAAGAGACCCAGTACTTC; cdr3_aa: CASSPLTGGTQETQYF
clone_size: few; v_call: TRBV16; j_call: TRBJ2-7; d_call: NA; cdr3_nt: TGTGCCAGCAGCCCGGGACACGGTGTAATGGCCTACGAGCAGTACTTC; cdr3_aa: CASSPGHGVMAYEQYF
clone_size: NA; v_call: TRBV7-9; j_call: TRBJ1-2; d_call: NA; cdr3_nt: TGTGCCAGCAGCCTTGCAATGTCGGGCTATGGCTACACCTTC; cdr3_aa: CASSLAMSGYGYTF
clone_size: NA; v_call: TRBV20-1; j_call: TRBJ2-7; d_call: NA; cdr3_nt: TGCAGTGCTCAGGCCGCCTCCTACGAGCAGTACTTC; cdr3_aa: CSAQAASYEQYF
clone_size: NA; v_call: TRBV11-1; j_call: TRBJ1-6; d_call: NA; cdr3_nt: TGTGCCAGCAGCCTCGGGGCTGCCCATTCACCCCTCCACTTT; cdr3_aa: CASSLGAAHSPLHF
clone_size: NA; v_call: TRBV25-1; j_call: TRBJ1-2; d_call: NA; cdr3_nt: TGTGCCAGCAGTGGGGGGGTTGATGGCTACACCTTC; cdr3_aa: CASSGGVDGYTF
clone_size: NA; v_call: TRBV5-1; j_call: TRBJ2-7; d_call: TRBD2; cdr3_nt: TGTGCCAGCAGTTTTCGTAGCGGGAGTGTCTACGAGCAGTACTTC; cdr3_aa: CASSFRSGSVYEQYF
clone_size: NA; v_call: TRBV10-3; j_call: TRBJ2-1; d_call: TRBD1; cdr3_nt: TGTGCCGTCAGGCAGACAGGGGGCGCGGATGAGCAGTTCTTC; cdr3_aa: CAVRQTGGADEQFF
clone_size: few; v_call: TRBV2; j_call: TRBJ1-2; d_call: TRBD1; cdr3_nt: TGTGCCAGCACCCACATCATAGGACAGGGAGGCTTTAACTATGGCTACACCTTC; cdr3_aa: CASTHIIGQGGFNYGYTF
clone_size: NA; v_call: TRBV20-1; j_call: TRBJ1-3; d_call: TRBD1; cdr3_nt: TGCAGTGCTAGAGAGACAGGGAGGGGAAACACCATATATTTT; cdr3_aa: CSARETGRGNTIYF
clone_size: few; v_call: TRBV5-1; j_call: TRBJ2-2; d_call: NA; cdr3_nt: TGCGCCAGCAGCTTGGGGAGACAGGGAGGCCTCACCGGGGAGCTGTTTTTT; cdr3_aa: CASSLGRQGGLTGELFF
clone_size: NA; v_call: TRBV7-9; j_call: TRBJ1-1; d_call: NA; cdr3_nt: TGTGCCAGCAGCCTGACCGTCACTGAAGCTTTCTTT; cdr3_aa: CASSLTVTEAFF
clone_size: NA; v_call: TRBV19; j_call: TRBJ1-2; d_call: TRBD1; cdr3_nt: TGCGCCAGTAGTACCGACAGGGGAACTAACTATGGCTACACCTTC; cdr3_aa: CASSTDRGTNYGYTF